This T cell receptor beta chain was retrieved from a study of human T cells and chemical hapten exposure. Turning to the study itself: Investigators sensitized roughly 2 cm by roughly 2 cm of upper inner arm skin with 2% DPC. Upper-back patches of 0.01% DPC were read at 6 days. The study, taken as a whole, reports: Among expanded TCRs, significantly more large CDR3 similarity clusters formed than among controls.

As for this clonotype: Its antigen remains unidentified.

MiXCR was run by TCRdb on the RACE reads, yielding one entry per CDR3 protein. The sample carries approximately 84,000 distinct CDR3 sequences, 9.5% to 13% recorded once. J lost 9 bases, V lost 0 bases, and 5 bases had no gene match. The CDR3 extends over 14 amino acids. Germline V gene sequence: CDR1 SGHRS, CDR2 YFSETQ. This sample's time point: patch test 2, 6 weeks after DPC sensitization. The treatment: therapeutic diphenylcyclopropenone sensitization with weekly scalp DPC. The TCR comes from a man aged 18 to 29 with alopecia areata. Some clones in this sample may be carry-over from other donors' samples. The chain combines TRBV5-1 with TRBJ2-3, with 9 bases lining up with TRBD1. Sequenced here: whole blood, sampled in connection with sensitization to the hapten diphenylcyclopropenone (DPC). The DNA of the CDR3 is TGCGCCAGCAGCTTGGGACAGGGGGTACAGACGCAGTATTTT. As protein: CASSLGQGVQTQYF. The full variable domain, its missing parts supplied by reference TRBV5-1 and TRBJ2-3, is KAGVTQTPRYLIKTRGQQVTLSCSPISGHRSVSWYQQTPGQGLQFLFEYFSETQRNKGNFPGRFSGRQFSNSRSEMNVSTLELGDSALYLCASSLGQGVQTQYFGPGTRLTVL.